The text below deals with one T cell receptor (beta chain). The antigen is unknown. The data originate from a study of Tregs in tolerant kidney transplant recipients. The CDR3 has 14 amino acids. Produced via immunoSEQ multiplex PCR; TCRdb's table is partial and in-frame only. The sample shows 92,000 or so clones, around nine tenths of them seen only once. Findings of the study overall: Few patients were studied, so findings need validation in larger groups. Biological reproducibility was not directly addressed in this study.

Unstimulated regulatory T cells (CD4+CD25+CD127-), CD4+CD25- non-regulatory cells, CD4 and CD8 cells were FACS-sorted from thawed PBMCs. Sequencing input: CD8+ T cells from blood. This receptor was taken from a human donor in good health. The chain has TRBV21-1 and TRBJ2-7; the table gives TRBD1 as D, unverified against the DNA. TRBV21-1 is reported as a pseudogene. For the CDR3, the DNA is TGTGCCAGCAGACGACAGTCAGGCCTCTCCGAGCAGTACTTC. The encoded protein is CASRRQSGLSEQYF.